These T cell receptor beta chains were read from a single sample in a study of blood T cell repertoires in COVID-19. Libraries were prepared by immunoSEQ multiplex PCR; TCRdb keeps only in-frame clonotypes and omits some of them. The table lists 310,000 or so clones, 90% of them singletons. The specimen was PBMCs or T cells enriched from blood (not recorded which). Every receptor here comes from a woman aged 18-35 years with acute COVID-19. The CDR3 runs from the conserved cysteine through the conserved F or W. The D gene is left open where the match is weak. Clone size appears in some rows only: once, few, many, or a class for an expanded clone.

V	D	J	length	size	CDR3	DNA
TRBV10-2	TRBD2	TRBJ2-7	13	few	CASSSGSKYEQYF	TGCGCCAGCTCGAGCGGGAGTAAGTACGAGCAGTACTTC
TRBV7-9	TRBD2	TRBJ2-4	16	NA	CASSSDALAGKNIQYF	TGTGCCAGCAGCTCTGATGCTCTAGCGGGCAAAAACATTCAGTACTTC
TRBV5-6	NA	TRBJ2-5	13	NA	CASSLVVQETQYF	TGTGCCAGCAGCCTGGTAGTCCAAGAGACCCAGTACTTC
TRBV3-1/TRBV3-2	NA	TRBJ1-3	16	NA	CASSQEPADSGNTIYF	TGTGCCAGCAGCCAAGAACCGGCGGACTCTGGAAACACCATATATTTT
TRBV30	NA	TRBJ2-1	13	NA	CAWSVRGGHEQFF	TGTGCCTGGAGTGTACGCGGGGGCCATGAGCAGTTCTTC
TRBV28	NA	TRBJ2-7	13	NA	CASSPGQHYEQYF	TGTGCCAGCAGCCCGGGACAACACTACGAGCAGTACTTC
TRBV18	TRBD1	TRBJ1-2	12	NA	CASSPQGTEDFF	TGTGCCAGCTCACCACAGGGGACAGAGGACTTCTTC
TRBV18	TRBD1	TRBJ1-4	14	NA	CASSPTGPIEKLFF	TGTGCCAGCTCACCGACAGGGCCGATTGAAAAACTGTTTTTT
TRBV7-6	NA	TRBJ2-2	16	NA	CASSSIQGTNTGELFF	TGTGCCAGCAGCTCCATCCAGGGAACGAACACCGGGGAGCTGTTTTTT
TRBV11-1	TRBD1	TRBJ2-3	18	NA	CASSLAGGQGAGTDTQYF	TGTGCCAGCAGCTTAGCCGGAGGACAGGGGGCCGGCACAGATACGCAGTATTTT
TRBV6-1	TRBD2	TRBJ2-1	14	NA	CASRRGGIYNEQFF	TGTGCCAGCAGGCGCGGGGGGATCTACAATGAGCAGTTCTTC
TRBV29-1	NA	TRBJ1-2	12	NA	CSVEGTGGGYTF	TGCAGCGTTGAAGGAACGGGGGGTGGCTACACCTTC
TRBV10-3	TRBD2	TRBJ2-3	16	NA	CAIRGLAGDALDTQYF	TGTGCCATCAGGGGACTAGCGGGAGATGCTTTAGATACGCAGTATTTT
TRBV27	TRBD1	TRBJ1-4	14	NA	CASRTGASNEKLFF	TGTGCCAGCAGGACAGGGGCGTCGAATGAAAAACTGTTTTTT
TRBV11-3	NA	TRBJ2-7	12	NA	CARNYRVYEQYF	TGTGCCAGGAACTACAGGGTCTACGAGCAGTACTTC
TRBV6-4	NA	TRBJ2-3	15	NA	CASSDSAGQADTQYF	TGTGCCAGCAGTGATTCCGCGGGTCAGGCAGATACGCAGTATTTT
TRBV10-2	NA	TRBJ2-7	11	NA	CASSELTGPYF	TGCGCCAGCAGTGAGTTGACAGGACCATACTTC
TRBV27	NA	TRBJ2-3	14	NA	CASSFGPSTDTQYF	TGTGCCAGCAGTTTTGGCCCAAGCACAGATACGCAGTATTTT
TRBV2	TRBD1	TRBJ1-4	11	NA	CASSSGGILFF	TGTGCCAGCAGCTCAGGGGGCATACTGTTTTTT
TRBV5-1	TRBD2	TRBJ2-4	12	NA	CASSVGRDIQYF	TGCGCCAGCTCAGTGGGGAGGGACATTCAGTACTTC
TRBV7-9	NA	TRBJ1-3	16	NA	CASSLFRGNSGNTIYF	TGTGCCAGCAGCTTGTTTCGGGGGAACTCTGGAAACACCATATATTTT
TRBV7-9	TRBD2	TRBJ2-3	15	NA	CASSTSGTSSDTQYF	TGTGCCAGCAGCACCTCCGGGACTAGCTCCGATACGCAGTATTTT
TRBV19	NA	TRBJ1-5	12	NA	CASTRGYQPQHF	TGTGCCAGTACCAGGGGCTATCAGCCCCAGCATTTT
TRBV27	NA	TRBJ2-1	12	NA	CASSRGTSEQFF	TGTGCCAGCAGCCGAGGGACTTCTGAGCAGTTCTTC
TRBV12-1	NA	TRBJ1-6	17	NA	CASSSPLGQGVYSPLHF	TGTGCCAGCAGCTCCCCATTGGGACAGGGGGTATATTCACCCCTCCACTTT
TRBV28	NA	TRBJ2-7	12	NA	CASRRDTYEQYF	TGTGCCAGCAGACGGGACACTTACGAGCAGTACTTC
TRBV7-9	NA	TRBJ2-3	12	once	CASSQGHDTQYF	TGTGCCAGCAGCCAAGGACACGATACGCAGTATTTT
TRBV6-1	NA	TRBJ1-4	16	few	CASSEAWGRSNEKLFF	TGTGCCAGCAGTGAAGCCTGGGGGAGGAGTAATGAAAAACTGTTTTTT
TRBV15	NA	TRBJ1-6	13	NA	CATSRDSNSPLHF	TGTGCCACCAGCAGGGACAGTAATTCACCCCTCCACTTT
TRBV29-1	TRBD2	TRBJ2-3	17	few	CSVEGLAGGGSTDTQYF	TGCAGCGTTGAGGGCCTAGCGGGAGGGGGGAGCACAGATACGCAGTATTTT
TRBV18	TRBD1	TRBJ2-7	14	NA	CASSPDRGVHEQYF	TGTGCCAGCTCACCGGACAGGGGAGTCCACGAGCAGTACTTC
TRBV3-1/TRBV3-2	TRBD2	TRBJ2-2	17	NA	CASSQGTSGVGTGELFF	TGTGCCAGCAGCCAAGGAACTAGCGGGGTGGGCACCGGGGAGCTGTTTTTT
TRBV7-6	NA	TRBJ1-3	17	NA	CASSLGVWQGNGNTIYF	TGTGCCAGCAGCTTAGGTGTCTGGCAGGGAAATGGAAACACCATATATTTT
TRBV10-2	NA	TRBJ2-7	15	NA	CASSESRQASYEQYF	TGCGCCAGCAGTGAGTCAAGACAGGCGAGCTACGAGCAGTACTTC
TRBV3-1/TRBV3-2	NA	TRBJ2-6	17	NA	CASSPDPTDSGANVLTF	TGTGCCAGCAGCCCCGACCCGACAGATTCTGGGGCCAACGTCCTGACTTTC
TRBV28	TRBD1	TRBJ1-2	14	once	CASSVRTGTYGYTF	TGTGCCAGCAGTGTCCGGACAGGGACCTATGGCTACACCTTC
TRBV7-2	TRBD2	TRBJ2-3	16	NA	CASSLGLAGVGDTQYF	TGTGCCAGCAGCCTAGGACTAGCGGGAGTAGGGGATACGCAGTATTTT
TRBV19	NA	TRBJ1-3	16	NA	CASSIRAGSSGNTIYF	TGTGCCAGTAGTATCCGCGCGGGCAGCTCTGGAAACACCATATATTTT